This T cell receptor (beta chain) was found in a study of T cells in Graves' hyperthyroidism and ophthalmopathy (dated by TCRdb to between 2018 and 2021). For the study in its entirety: Peripheral blood was sampled at the time of initial diagnosis, prior to any treatment. Prospective prediction of ophthalmopathy was tested in an independent validation cohort of 18 to 20 hyperthyroidism patients and 17 patients who later progressed to ophthalmopathy. Following sampling, methimazole starting at 30 mg daily was given to hyperthyroidism patients, and high-dose intravenous methylprednisolone was given to ophthalmopathy patients. The roughly 100 discovery patients were randomly split 7:3 into training and test sets. The paper reports TCR Vbeta CDR3 sequencing of over 120 peripheral blood samples: some 41 ophthalmopathy, roughly 74 hyperthyroidism and around 17 progressor patients. To identify TCR V-J signatures that set the groups apart, the researchers used a discovery cohort of roughly 100 patients, made up of 40 to 45 with Graves' ophthalmopathy and about 60 with stable Graves' hyperthyroidism. In addition, the study compared T-cell repertoires in thyroid tissue and in blood from about 6 Graves' hyperthyroidism patients.

Amplification of TCR beta CDR3 regions was carried out from RNA transcripts. For the first round of RT-PCR on the TCR CDR3, the HTBI primer set was used together with the Qiagen OneStep RT-PCR kit. A second multiplex PCR round built the libraries, followed by size selection and purification. Libraries were sequenced paired-end with 100 bp reads on an Illumina HiSeq2000. Regarding the original processing steps: SOAPnuke was used to process the raw data, with reads discarded if the reads contained adapters or uncalled bases, had a mean Phred below 15, or lacked an exact constant-primer or identifier match. COPE v1.2.5 was used to merge the high-quality paired reads, and each unique nucleotide sequence was defined as a clonotype. Clonotypes were aligned to IMGT TRBV, TRBD and TRBJ reference segments using MiTCR v1.1. The analysis included only V-J combinations with a frequency above 0.0001, which together covered 99.2% of the repertoires. The TCS score was defined as F50 (clonal expansion) divided by E x V (chaos), with BLOSUM62-based TCRdist calculated between CDR3 peptides within each V-J. Welch's t-statistics and random forest reduced just over 500 V-J features to roughly 13, which were used in a naive Bayes classifier (R e1071). TCRdb itself trimmed the public reads at Q25 with fastp, ran MiXCR and retained productive beta chains. Each entry is one CDR3 protein sequence, shown with its most common DNA and genes. These V and J calls derive from TCRdb rather than the authors' analysis. This sample lists hundreds of thousands of distinct CDR3 sequences; approximately 15% were detected once. Clones ranked in the top ten supply 14% of the sample.

Overall study results and their limits: Sample size was not statistically predetermined, and blinding of investigators to group allocation was not performed. In validation, progression to ophthalmopathy was predicted by the model with roughly 69% sensitivity and nearly 75% specificity, a median of roughly 6.4 months before onset. Most expanded thyroid clonotypes (frequency above 0.001) were also detected in blood, suggesting blood repertoires may reflect thyroid immune responses. A 13 V-J signature model separated ophthalmopathy from stable hyperthyroidism, with around 90% sensitivity and 81.08% specificity in cross-validation and 80%/75% in testing.

This clonotype has just a few counts. Its specific antigen is unknown. Base qualities are not at hand, and no much larger clone is one base apart. Graves' hyperthyroidism was defined as stable when no progression to ophthalmopathy occurred over 18 months of follow-up. The hyperthyroidism patients were between 18 and 65 years old and newly diagnosed, with a disease duration of less than 2 months. The study excluded patients with uncontrolled infections, other autoimmune diseases, pregnancy or lactation. Diagnoses relied on clinical symptoms, serum thyroxine and TRAb, thyroid ultrasound and orbital computed tomography. PBMCs were separated from 10 ml of fresh peripheral blood using Ficoll-Paque density gradient centrifugation. Total RNA was extracted using Trizol reagent, and RNA quality was assessed on an Agilent 2100 Bioanalyzer. Including the terminal cysteine and phenylalanine, the CDR3 comprises 18 residues. Left in the record is the CDR3 DNA by itself, 54 bases read in frame from the first base. The germline V and J ends show losses of 3 bases and 0 bases respectively, and no gene match explains 6 bases of the junction. CDR1 SGHTA and CDR2 FQGNSA were looked up in the germline V gene.

The sequence joins TRBV7-2 to TRBJ2-6; 9 central bases correspond to TRBD1. The specimen was blood. This TCR derives from a woman younger than 35 with Graves' hyperthyroidism. The sequence in DNA is TGTGCCAGCAGCTTGACAGGGGGGATCCTCTCTGGGGCCAACGTCCTGACTTTC. It specifies CASSLTGGILSGANVLTF.